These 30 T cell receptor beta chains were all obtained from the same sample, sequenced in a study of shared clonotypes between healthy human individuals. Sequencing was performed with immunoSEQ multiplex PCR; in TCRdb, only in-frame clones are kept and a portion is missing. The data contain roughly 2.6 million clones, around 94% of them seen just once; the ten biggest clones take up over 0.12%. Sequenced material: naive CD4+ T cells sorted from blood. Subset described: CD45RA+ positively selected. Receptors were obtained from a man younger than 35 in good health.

The CDR3 loop is CASSQGSQGGFSPLHF. Written as DNA, the CDR3 is TGCGCCAGCAGCCAAGGATCCCAGGGAGGATTTTCACCCCTCCACTTT. The chain employs TRBV4-1 and TRBJ1-6; perhaps TRBD1 as D (5 bases). Germline CDR1 is MGHRA and CDR2 is YSYEKL. The CDR3 is 16 amino acids. Between the trimmed V and J ends, which lost 1 base and 9 bases, there was a span of 16 bases.

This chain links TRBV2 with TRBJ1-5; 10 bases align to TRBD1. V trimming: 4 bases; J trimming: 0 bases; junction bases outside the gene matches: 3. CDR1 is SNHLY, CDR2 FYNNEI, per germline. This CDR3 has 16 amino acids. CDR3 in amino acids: CASSGTGGGSNQPQHF. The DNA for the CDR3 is TGTGCCAGCAGTGGGACAGGGGGGGGTAGCAATCAGCCCCAGCATTTT.

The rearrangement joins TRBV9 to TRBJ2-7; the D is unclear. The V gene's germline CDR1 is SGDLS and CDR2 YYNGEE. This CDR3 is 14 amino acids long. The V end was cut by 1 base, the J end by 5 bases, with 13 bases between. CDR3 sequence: CASSVNPSRDEQYF. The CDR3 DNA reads TGTGCCAGCAGCGTAAACCCTAGTAGGGACGAGCAGTACTTC. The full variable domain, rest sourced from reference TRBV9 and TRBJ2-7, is DSGVTQTPKHLITATGQRVTLRCSPRSGDLSVYWYQQSLDQGLQFLIQYYNGEERAKGNILERFSAQQFPDLHSELNLSSLELGDSALYFCASSVNPSRDEQYFGPGTRLTVT.

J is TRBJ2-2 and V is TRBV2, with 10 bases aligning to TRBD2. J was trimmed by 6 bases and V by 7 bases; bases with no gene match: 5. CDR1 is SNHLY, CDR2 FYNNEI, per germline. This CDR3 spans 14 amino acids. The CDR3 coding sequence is TGTGCCAGCATGGGACTAGCGAGGTCCGGGGAGCTGTTTTTT. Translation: CASMGLARSGELFF.

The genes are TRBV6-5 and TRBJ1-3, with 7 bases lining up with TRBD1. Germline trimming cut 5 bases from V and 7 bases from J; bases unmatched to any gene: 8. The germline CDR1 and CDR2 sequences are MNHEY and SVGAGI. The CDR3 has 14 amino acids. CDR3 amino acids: CASSTGTVLNTIYF. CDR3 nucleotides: TGTGCCAGCAGTACCGGGACAGTTTTGAACACCATATATTTT.

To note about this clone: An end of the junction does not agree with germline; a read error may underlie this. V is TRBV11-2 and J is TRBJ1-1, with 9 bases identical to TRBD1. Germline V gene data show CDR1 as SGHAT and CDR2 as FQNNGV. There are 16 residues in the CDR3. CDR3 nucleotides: TGTGCCAGCACCTTACGATTGGGACAGGGGAACACTGAAGCTTTCTTT. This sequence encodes CASTLRLGQGNTEAFF.

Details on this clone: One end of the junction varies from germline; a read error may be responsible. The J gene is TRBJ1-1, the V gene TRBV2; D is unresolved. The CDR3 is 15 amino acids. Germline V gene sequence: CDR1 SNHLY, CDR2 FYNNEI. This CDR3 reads CASTVNRPVNTAAFF. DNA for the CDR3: TGTGCCAGCACCGTTAATAGACCTGTGAACACTGCAGCTTTCTTT. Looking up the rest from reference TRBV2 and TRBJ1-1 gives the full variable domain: EPEVTQTPSHQVTQMGQEVILRCVPISNHLYFYWYRQILGQKVEFLVSFYNNEISEKSEIFDDQFSVERPDGSNFTLKIRSTKLEDSAMYFCASTVNRPVNTAAFFGQGTRLTVV.

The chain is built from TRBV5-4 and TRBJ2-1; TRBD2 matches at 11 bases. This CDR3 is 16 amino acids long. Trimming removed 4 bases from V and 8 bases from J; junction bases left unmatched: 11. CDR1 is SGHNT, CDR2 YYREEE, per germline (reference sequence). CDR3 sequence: CASSLVRSGGADEQFF. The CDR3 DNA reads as TGTGCCAGCAGCCTGGTGCGTAGCGGGGGGGCGGATGAGCAGTTCTTC.

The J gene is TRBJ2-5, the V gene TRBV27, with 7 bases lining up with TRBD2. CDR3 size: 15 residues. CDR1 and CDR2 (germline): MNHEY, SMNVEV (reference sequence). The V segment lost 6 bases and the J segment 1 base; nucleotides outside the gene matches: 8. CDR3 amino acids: CASSGDPSGQETQYF. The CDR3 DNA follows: TGTGCCAGCAGCGGAGACCCTAGCGGCCAAGAGACCCAGTACTTC.

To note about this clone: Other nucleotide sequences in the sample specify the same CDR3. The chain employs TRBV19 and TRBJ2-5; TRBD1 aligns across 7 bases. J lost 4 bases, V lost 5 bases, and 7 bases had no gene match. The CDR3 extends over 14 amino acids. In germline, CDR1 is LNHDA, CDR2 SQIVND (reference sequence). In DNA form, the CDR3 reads TGTGCCAGTAGTGTAACAGGGGTAGGAGAGACCCAGTACTTC. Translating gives CASSVTGVGETQYF.

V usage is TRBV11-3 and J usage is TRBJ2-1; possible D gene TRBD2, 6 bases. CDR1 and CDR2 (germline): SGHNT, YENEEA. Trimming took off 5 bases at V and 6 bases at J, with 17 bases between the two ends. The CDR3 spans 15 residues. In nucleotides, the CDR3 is TGTGCCAGCAGCCGCGGGGACTGGGCGACCAATGAGCAGTTCTTC. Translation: CASSRGDWATNEQFF. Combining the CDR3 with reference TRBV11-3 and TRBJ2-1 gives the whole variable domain EAGVVQSPRYKIIEKKQPVAFWCNPISGHNTLYWYLQNLGQGPELLIRYENEEAVDDSQLPKDRFSAERLKGVDSTLKIQPAELGDSAVYLCASSRGDWATNEQFFGPGTRLTVL.

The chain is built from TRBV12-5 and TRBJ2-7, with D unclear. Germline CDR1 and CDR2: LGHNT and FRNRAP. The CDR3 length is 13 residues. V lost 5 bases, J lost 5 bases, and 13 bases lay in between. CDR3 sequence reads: CASGVPDAHEQYF. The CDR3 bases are TGTGCTAGTGGTGTACCGGACGCCCACGAGCAGTACTTC.

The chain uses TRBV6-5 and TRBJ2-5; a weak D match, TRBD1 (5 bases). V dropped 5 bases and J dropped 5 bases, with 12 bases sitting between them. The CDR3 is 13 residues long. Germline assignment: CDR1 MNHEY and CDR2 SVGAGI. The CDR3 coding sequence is TGTGCCAGCAGTCGGACATGGTGGGAGACCCAGTACTTC. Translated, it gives CASSRTWWETQYF.

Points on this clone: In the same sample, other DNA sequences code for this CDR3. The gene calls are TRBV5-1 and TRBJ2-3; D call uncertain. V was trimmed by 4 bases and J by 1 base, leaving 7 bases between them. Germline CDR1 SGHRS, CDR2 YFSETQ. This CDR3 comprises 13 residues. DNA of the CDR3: TGCGCCAGCAGCAGTGGGGGCACAGATACGCAGTATTTT. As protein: CASSSGGTDTQYF.

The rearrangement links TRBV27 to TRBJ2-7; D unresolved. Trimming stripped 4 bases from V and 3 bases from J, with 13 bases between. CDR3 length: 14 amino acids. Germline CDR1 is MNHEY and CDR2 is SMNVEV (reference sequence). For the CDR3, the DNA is TGTGCCAGCAGTTACAGAGATTCGGGCTACGAGCAGTACTTC. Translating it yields CASSYRDSGYEQYF.

Written as DNA, the CDR3 is TGTGCCAGCAGCTTAGTACTAAGGGACAGGGCTGCAGATACGCAGTATTTT. Protein sequence: CASSLVLRDRAADTQYF. The J gene is TRBJ2-3, the V gene TRBV7-9, with 9 bases fitting TRBD1. Trimming cost V 1 base and J 4 bases; bases outside gene matches: 9. The germline gives CDR1 SEHNR, CDR2 FQNEAQ (reference sequence). There are 17 residues in the CDR3.

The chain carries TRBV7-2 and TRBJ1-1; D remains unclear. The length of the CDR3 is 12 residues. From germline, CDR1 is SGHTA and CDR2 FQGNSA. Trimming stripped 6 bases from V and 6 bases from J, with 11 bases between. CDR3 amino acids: CASSRGRAEAFF. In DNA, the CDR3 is TGTGCCAGCAGTCGCGGACGTGCTGAAGCTTTCTTT.

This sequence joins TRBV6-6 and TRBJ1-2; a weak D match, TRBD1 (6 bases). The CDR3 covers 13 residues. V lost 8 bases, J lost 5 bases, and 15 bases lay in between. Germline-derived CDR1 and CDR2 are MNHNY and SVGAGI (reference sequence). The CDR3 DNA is TGTGCCAGCTCCCGGGGGGCGGAGTATGGCTACACCTTC. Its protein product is CASSRGAEYGYTF.

As DNA, the CDR3 is TGTGCCAGTAGACTTACGGGACAGTCCTATGGCTACACCTTC. Its translation: CASRLTGQSYGYTF. J is TRBJ1-2 and V is TRBV19, with TRBD1 matching over 7 bases. The germline CDR1 and CDR2 sequences are LNHDA and SQIVND (reference sequence). V was pared by 6 bases and J by 4 bases, with 8 bases of the junction left unmatched. The CDR3 is 14 amino acids. Looking up the rest from reference TRBV19 and TRBJ1-2 gives the full variable domain: DGGITQSPKYLFRKEGQNVTLSCEQNLNHDAMYWYRQDPGQGLRLIYYSQIVNDFQKGDIAEGYSVSREKKESFPLTVTSAQKNPTAFYLCASRLTGQSYGYTFGSGTRLTVV.

The CDR3 region is CASRFLPGQLYSGANVLTF. CDR3 DNA: TGTGCCAGCAGATTCCTTCCGGGACAGCTATACTCTGGGGCCAACGTCCTGACTTTC. The chain links TRBV6-4 to TRBJ2-6, with 7 bases lining up with TRBD1. Trimming at V came to 6 bases and at J to 0 bases, leaving 14 bases not matched to a gene. This CDR3 contains 19 residues. The V gene's germline CDR1 is MRHNA and CDR2 SNTAGT.

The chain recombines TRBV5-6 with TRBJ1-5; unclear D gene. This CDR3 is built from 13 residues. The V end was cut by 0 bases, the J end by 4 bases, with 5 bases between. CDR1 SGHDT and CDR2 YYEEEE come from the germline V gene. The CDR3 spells CASSLATNQPQHF. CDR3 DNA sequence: TGTGCCAGCAGCTTGGCCACAAATCAGCCCCAGCATTTT.

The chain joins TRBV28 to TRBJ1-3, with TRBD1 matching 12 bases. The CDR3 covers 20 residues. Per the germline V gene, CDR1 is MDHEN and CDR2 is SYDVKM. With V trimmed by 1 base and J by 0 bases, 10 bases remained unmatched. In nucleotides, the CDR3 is TGTGCCAGCAGTTTATTCGGGACAGGGGGCGCAGGGGACTCTGGAAACACCATATATTTT. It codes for CASSLFGTGGAGDSGNTIYF.

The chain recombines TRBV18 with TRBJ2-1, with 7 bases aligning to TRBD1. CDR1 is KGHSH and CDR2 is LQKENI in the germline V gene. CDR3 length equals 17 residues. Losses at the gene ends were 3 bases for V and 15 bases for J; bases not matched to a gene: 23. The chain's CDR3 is CASSPFAIPGQTFKRFF. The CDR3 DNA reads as TGTGCCAGCTCACCCTTCGCCATCCCGGGACAGACTTTTAAACGGTTCTTC. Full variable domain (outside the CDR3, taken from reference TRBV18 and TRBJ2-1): NAGVMQNPRHLVRRRGQEARLRCSPMKGHSHVYWYRQLPEEGLKFMVYLQKENIIDESGMPKERFSAEFPKEGPSILRIQQVVRGDSAAYFCASSPFAIPGQTFKRFFGPGTRLTVL.

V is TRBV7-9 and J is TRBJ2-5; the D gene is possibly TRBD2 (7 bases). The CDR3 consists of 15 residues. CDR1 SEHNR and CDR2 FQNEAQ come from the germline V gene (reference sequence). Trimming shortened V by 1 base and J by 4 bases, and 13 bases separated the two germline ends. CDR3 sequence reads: CASSLGGGAPETQYF. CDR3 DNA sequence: TGTGCCAGCAGCTTAGGAGGGGGGGCCCCAGAGACCCAGTACTTC.

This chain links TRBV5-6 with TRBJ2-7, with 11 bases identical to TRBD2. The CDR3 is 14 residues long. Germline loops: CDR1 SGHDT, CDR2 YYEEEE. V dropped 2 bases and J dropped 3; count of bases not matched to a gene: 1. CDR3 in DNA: TGTGCCAGCAGCTTTAGCGGGGGGGACTACGAGCAGTACTTC. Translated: CASSFSGGDYEQYF.

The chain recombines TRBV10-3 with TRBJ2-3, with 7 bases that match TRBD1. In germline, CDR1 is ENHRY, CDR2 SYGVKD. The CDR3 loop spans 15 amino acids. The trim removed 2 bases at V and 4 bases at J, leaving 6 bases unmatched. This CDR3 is CAISESDRAADTQYF. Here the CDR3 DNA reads TGTGCCATCAGTGAGAGCGACAGGGCAGCAGATACGCAGTATTTT.

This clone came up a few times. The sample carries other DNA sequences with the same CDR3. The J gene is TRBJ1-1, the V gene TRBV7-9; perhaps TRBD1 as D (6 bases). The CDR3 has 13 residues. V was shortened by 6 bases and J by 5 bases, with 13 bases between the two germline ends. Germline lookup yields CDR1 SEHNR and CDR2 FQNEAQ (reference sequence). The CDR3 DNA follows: TGTGCCAGCAGTTTACAGGGCGGGACTGAAGCTTTCTTT. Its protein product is CASSLQGGTEAFF.

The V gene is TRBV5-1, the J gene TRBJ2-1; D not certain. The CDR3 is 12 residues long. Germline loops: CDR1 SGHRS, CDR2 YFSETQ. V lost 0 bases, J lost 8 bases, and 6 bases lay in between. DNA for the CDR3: TGCGCCAGCAGCTTGGCCTTCGATGAGCAGTTCTTC. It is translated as CASSLAFDEQFF.

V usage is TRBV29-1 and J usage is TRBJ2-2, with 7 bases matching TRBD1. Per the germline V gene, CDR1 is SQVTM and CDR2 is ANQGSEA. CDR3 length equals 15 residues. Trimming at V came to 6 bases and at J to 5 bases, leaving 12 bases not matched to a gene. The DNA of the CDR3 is TGCAGCGTGAGAACTATGACAGGGCGTACCGGGGAGCTGTTTTTT. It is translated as CSVRTMTGRTGELFF.

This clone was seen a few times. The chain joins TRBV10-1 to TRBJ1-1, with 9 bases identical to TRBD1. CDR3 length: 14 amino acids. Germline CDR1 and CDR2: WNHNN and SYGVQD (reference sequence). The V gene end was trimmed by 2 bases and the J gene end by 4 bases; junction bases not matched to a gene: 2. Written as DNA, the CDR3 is TGCGCCAGCAGTGAGGGACAGGGGTTCACTGAAGCTTTCTTT. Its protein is CASSEGQGFTEAFF.